This T cell receptor beta chain was sequenced for a study of shared clonotypes between healthy human individuals. CDR3 length: 15 amino acids. Germline values: CDR1 SGHRS, CDR2 YFSETQ. The V and J ends lost 4 bases and 1 base, in that order; junction bases with no gene match: 2. Profiled with immunoSEQ multiplex PCR; TCRdb holds only in-frame clones, not every one. Altogether 1.6 million or so clones are present, around 98.5% being singletons, with the ten largest covering about 0.35%. This TCR was sampled from a man aged 25 to 40 in good health. What was sequenced was naive CD4+ T cells sorted from blood. Subset meaning: CD45RA+ positively selected. This chain connects TRBV5-1 to TRBJ2-6; 7 bases fit TRBD1. The CDR3 loop reads CASSQTGSGANVLTF. In DNA form, the CDR3 reads TGCGCCAGCAGCCAGACAGGGTCTGGGGCCAACGTCCTGACTTTC. Variable domain in full (rest from reference TRBV5-1 and TRBJ2-6): KAGVTQTPRYLIKTRGQQVTLSCSPISGHRSVSWYQQTPGQGLQFLFEYFSETQRNKGNFPGRFSGRQFSNSRSEMNVSTLELGDSALYLCASSQTGSGANVLTFGAGSRLTVL.